This T cell receptor (beta chain) was identified during a study of T cells in tuberculosis. On the study more broadly: PBMC were archived before or within 7 days of starting treatment. Study-level findings and limits: GMM-specific TCRs were nearer to active tuberculosis alpha repertoires, suggesting expansion.

The repertoire was sequenced with immunoSEQ multiplex PCR; TCRdb's copy has only in-frame clones and lacks some. The data contain about 5,500 clones, around 97% of them singletons. On this clone itself: Its specificity is not known.

Noted time point: new active TB diagnosis, blood taken before or within 7 days of starting treatment. In germline, CDR1 is GTSNPN, CDR2 SVGIG (reference sequence). The CDR3 consists of 13 residues. The ends were cut back, 0 bases at V and 5 bases at J, with 10 bases in the middle. The source material was PBMCs, sampled at tuberculosis diagnosis. The source is an adult with tuberculosis. The chain has TRBV30 and TRBJ2-5; D perhaps matches TRBD1 (6 bases). CDR3 residues: CAWSVKGEETQYF. CDR3 DNA: TGTGCCTGGAGTGTAAAGGGGGAGGAGACCCAGTACTTC.